These T cell receptor beta chains were read from a single sample in a study of blood T cells in healthy people across ages. Each CDR3 protein gets one entry after TCRdb re-called the 5' RACE reads with MiXCR. The sample includes 780,000 or so distinct CDR3 sequences, 53% seen only once; the top ten take roughly 37%. The sample taken for sequencing was blood. The source is a man older than 75 in good health. Each CDR3 is given with its conserved first and last residue. A D gene is named only where the DNA matches it firmly. For some rows the clone size is stated as once, few or many, or as a class when expanded; others skip it.

size	V	D	J	CDR3	DNA
NA	TRBV5-1	NA	TRBJ1-1	CASSLAANGKTEAFF	TGCGCCAGCAGCTTGGCTGCCAATGGAAAAACTGAAGCTTTCTTT
NA	TRBV27	NA	TRBJ2-7	CASSAVQGYEQYF	TGTGCCAGTAGTGCGGTACAGGGCTACGAGCAGTACTTC
NA	TRBV4-2	TRBD2	TRBJ2-1	CASRIIGAGDSYEQFF	TGTGCCAGCAGGATAATAGGAGCGGGAGATAGCTACGAGCAGTTCTTC
few	TRBV7-2	NA	TRBJ2-7	CASSFKGSPSQKNEQYF	TGTGCCAGCAGCTTTAAGGGGAGTCCCTCGCAGAAGAACGAGCAGTACTTC
few	TRBV19	NA	TRBJ2-7	CASSRSDSSYEQYF	TGTGCCAGTAGTAGAAGTGACAGCTCCTACGAGCAGTACTTC
NA	TRBV24-1	NA	TRBJ1-1	CATSDRTGPVSRAFF	TGTGCCACCAGTGATCGTACAGGGCCCGTCTCTCGAGCTTTCTTT
NA	TRBV11-2	NA	TRBJ2-3	CASSLLLVDTQYF	TGTGCCAGCAGCCTCCTTTTGGTAGATACGCAGTATTTT
many	TRBV29-1	TRBD1	TRBJ2-5	CSAVQGARETQYF	TGCAGCGCCGTACAGGGGGCTCGAGAGACCCAGTACTTC
NA	TRBV12-3/TRBV12-4	NA	TRBJ1-2	CASANSWDNFFYSGYTF	TGTGCCAGCGCCAATTCCTGGGACAACTTCTTTTATTCTGGCTACACCTTC
NA	TRBV6-5	TRBD2	TRBJ2-7	CASSPSGRGDEQYF	TGTGCCAGCAGTCCTAGCGGGAGGGGAGACGAGCAGTACTTC
few	TRBV29-1	TRBD1	TRBJ2-5	CSVEERGRETQYF	TGCAGCGTTGAAGAGAGGGGGCGAGAGACCCAGTACTTC
NA	TRBV20-1	NA	TRBJ1-1	CSARDARGFTTTEAFF	TGCAGTGCTAGAGATGCGAGGGGCTTTACAACCACTGAAGCTTTCTTT
once	TRBV7-3	TRBD1	TRBJ2-1	CASSPTGTGLLGQFF	TGTGCCAGCAGTCCCACCGGGACAGGCCTCCTCGGCCAGTTCTTC
NA	TRBV7-9	TRBD2	TRBJ2-4	CASSSWTWAREFKNIQYF	TGTGCCAGCAGCTCCTGGACGTGGGCGCGGGAGTTCAAAAACATTCAGTACTTC
NA	TRBV2	TRBD2	TRBJ2-3	CASSEALAGETQYF	TGTGCCAGCAGTGAAGCCCTAGCGGGAGAGACGCAGTATTTT
NA	TRBV6-5	NA	TRBJ1-1	CASSSERVAFF	TGTGCCAGCAGTTCGGAAAGGGTTGCTTTCTTT
few	TRBV18	NA	TRBJ2-1	CASQVGGLSYNEQFF	TGTGCCAGCCAGGTAGGAGGGCTCTCCTACAATGAGCAGTTCTTC
NA	TRBV6-4	NA	TRBJ2-3	CASSGQASIFDTQYF	TGTGCCAGCAGTGGACAGGCCTCGATCTTCGATACGCAGTATTTT
few	TRBV3-1	NA	TRBJ2-1	CASLSPGLHEQFF	TGTGCCAGCCTATCCCCAGGGTTGCATGAGCAGTTCTTC
NA	TRBV3-1	NA	TRBJ2-1	CASSQFGSSYNEQFF	TGTGCCAGCAGCCAATTTGGGAGCTCCTACAATGAGCAGTTCTTC
NA	TRBV2	NA	TRBJ1-2	CATLRTATSGYTF	TGTGCCACTTTGAGGACAGCAACCTCGGGCTACACCTTC
few	TRBV24-1	NA	TRBJ2-1	CATSERNHKQFF	TGTGCCACCAGTGAAAGGAACCATAAGCAGTTCTTC
NA	TRBV24-1	NA	TRBJ2-3	CATSDGAELGDTQYF	TGTGCCACCAGTGATGGAGCGGAATTGGGCGATACGCAGTATTTT
NA	TRBV7-2	TRBD2	TRBJ2-5	CASSPGTSRGTQYF	TGTGCCAGCAGCCCCGGGACTAGTCGAGGGACCCAGTACTTC
NA	TRBV24-1	TRBD2	TRBJ2-5	CATRGRAGETQYF	TGTGCCACTCGCGGGAGGGCTGGGGAGACCCAGTACTTC
few	TRBV29-1	TRBD1	TRBJ1-4	CSVQGQPSGEKLFF	TGCAGCGTTCAGGGACAGCCAAGCGGAGAAAAACTGTTTTTT